This T cell receptor (beta chain) was found in a study of blood T cell repertoires in COVID-19. Study-wide background: From T cells, B-cell-depleted T cells, or PBMCs came the material, which was cDNA or gDNA.

TCRdb keeps only in-frame clones here, not all; method: immunoSEQ multiplex PCR. This sample yields about 33,000 clones, of which 85% to 90% are seen a single time; about 65% belongs to the top ten. The CDR3 spans 14 residues. From germline, CDR1 is MNHEY and CDR2 SMNVEV (reference sequence). Trimming took off 2 bases at V and 4 bases at J, with 11 bases between the two ends. Source material: peripheral blood. This sequence joins TRBV27 and TRBJ1-1, with a possible D match to TRBD1 (6 bases). This clonotype originated in a man aged 65-85 years with acute or convalescent COVID-19. The CDR3 DNA follows: TGTGCCAGCAGTTTAGTAGGGGGTGTCACTGAAGCTTTCTTT. Amino acids: CASSLVGGVTEAFF.